Listed below are T cell receptor beta chains from one sample, sequenced in a study of cytomegalovirus exposure and HLA in healthy donors. The table came from immunoSEQ multiplex PCR; TCRdb's copy has only in-frame clones and leaves some out. The sample holds over 70,000 clones, approximately 80% seen once. The sequencing sample was made of PBMCs. Receptors originate from a woman in her 50s in good health and CMV-seropositive. Each CDR3 is given with its conserved first and last residue. The D gene is left open where the match is weak. Size is stated for part of the rows, as once, few or many counts, or as a class when the clone is expanded.

.	TRBV6-6	.	TRBJ1-5	TGTGCCAGCAGTGCACGACAGTCCAGGATCGCTCAGCCCCAGCATTTT	CASSARQSRIAQPQHF
.	TRBV18	once	TRBJ1-1	TGTGCCAGCTCACCATCCGGCGGGGAGAACACTGAAGCTTTCTTT	CASSPSGGENTEAFF
.	TRBV11-2	.	TRBJ2-7	TGTGCCAGTAAACAGAGCTCCTACGAGCAGTACTTC	CASKQSSYEQYF
.	TRBV29-1	.	TRBJ2-3	TGCAGCGTTGAAGAGGGAGTAGATACGCAGTATTTT	CSVEEGVDTQYF
.	TRBV5-7	few	TRBJ1-2	TGTGCCAGCAGCTTGTGGGGGGAGGGAGGCTACACCTTC	CASSLWGEGGYTF
TRBD1	TRBV12-5	.	TRBJ1-5	TGTGCTAGTGGTTATACAGGGGGCGCGGGTCAGCCCCAGCATTTT	CASGYTGGAGQPQHF
.	TRBV14	.	TRBJ2-5	TGTGCCAGCAGCCAAGTAAAGACCCAGTACTTC	CASSQVKTQYF
TRBD2	TRBV15	.	TRBJ2-1	TGTGCCACCAGCTTAAGTCTAGCGGGGAATGAGCAGTTCTTC	CATSLSLAGNEQFF
.	TRBV2	.	TRBJ1-4	TGTGCCAGCAGTGAAAGTGGGACTCTGTTTTTT	CASSESGTLFF
.	TRBV18	.	TRBJ2-3	TGTGCCAGCTCACCACGGCCAGGGGACACAGATACGCAGTATTTT	CASSPRPGDTDTQYF
.	TRBV5-1	.	TRBJ1-2	TGCGCCAGCAGCTTGTCGGACGAGGGAGGGCATGGCTACACCTTC	CASSLSDEGGHGYTF
TRBD2	TRBV2	.	TRBJ2-1	TGTGCCAGCAGTGACCCGGGACTAAGCCTTTCCTCCTACAATGAGCAGTTCTTC	CASSDPGLSLSSYNEQFF
TRBD2	TRBV9	.	TRBJ2-7	TGTGCCAGCGGGAGCGGGGACTACGAGCAGTACTTC	CASGSGDYEQYF
TRBD1	TRBV11-3	few	TRBJ1-2	TGTGCCAGCAGCTTTGACAGGGGAGTAGGCTACACCTTC	CASSFDRGVGYTF
TRBD1	TRBV9	.	TRBJ1-6	TGTGCCAGCAGCGCAACCAGGGGGACACCCCTCCACTTT	CASSATRGTPLHF
TRBD1	TRBV9	.	TRBJ1-2	TGTGCCAGCAGCGTAGCTCTCGGACAGGGCCATGGCTACACCTTC	CASSVALGQGHGYTF
.	TRBV25-1	once	TRBJ1-2	TGTGCCAGCAGTTTTACCCAGGGAAACTATGGCTACACCTTC	CASSFTQGNYGYTF
TRBD2	TRBV29-1	.	TRBJ2-3	TGCAGCGTTGAAATAGGGAGGGTTACGCAGTATTTT	CSVEIGRVTQYF
.	TRBV11-2	.	TRBJ1-1	TGTGCCAGCAGCTTAAGAATTATTGCAGGGGCGGCCAACACTGAAGCTTTCTTT	CASSLRIIAGAANTEAFF
.	TRBV5-8	.	TRBJ1-1	TGTGCCAGCAGCTTCGGGGGGCTAATGAACACTGAAGCTTTCTTT	CASSFGGLMNTEAFF
TRBD1	TRBV19	.	TRBJ1-3	TGTGCCAGTAGTAGACCGGGACAGGGGTCTGGAAACACCATATATTTT	CASSRPGQGSGNTIYF
TRBD1	TRBV6-1	.	TRBJ2-2	TGTGCCATCGGGACAGGAAAAAACACCGGGGAGCTGTTTTTT	CAIGTGKNTGELFF
.	TRBV2	.	TRBJ2-7	TGTGCCAGCAGTGACAGTTACGAGCAGTACTTC	CASSDSYEQYF
TRBD1	TRBV15	.	TRBJ1-1	TGTGCCACCAGCAGATTTAATGGAGGGACAGGGGGGAGGAACACTGAAGCTTTCTTT	CATSRFNGGTGGRNTEAFF
TRBD2	TRBV7-9	.	TRBJ2-7	TGTGCCAGCAGCTTATGGACGGTATATACGGGGGGGCAGTACTTC	CASSLWTVYTGGQYF
.	TRBV2	few	TRBJ2-5	TGTGCCAGCAGCGGACAGTTCGAAGAGACCCAGTACTTC	CASSGQFEETQYF
.	TRBV7-6	.	TRBJ2-1	TGTGCCAGCAGCTTGGGGGGGCTAAATGAGCAGTTCTTC	CASSLGGLNEQFF
TRBD1	TRBV30	once	TRBJ2-6	TGTGCCTGGGTGGGGGACAGGGGGGTCCTGACTTTC	CAWVGDRGVLTF
.	TRBV5-1	once	TRBJ2-1	TGCGCCAGCAGCCTACCATTGTTTCAGGGGCAGAACCCTCTATCCTCCTACAATGAGCAGTTCTTC	CASSLPLFQGQNPLSSYNEQFF
.	TRBV5-8	.	TRBJ1-2	TGTGCCAGCAGCCCGGGTAGCTATGGCTACACCTTC	CASSPGSYGYTF
.	TRBV7-3	.	TRBJ1-5	TGTGCCAGCAGCGCAGGGATGGGTCAGCCCCAGCATTTT	CASSAGMGQPQHF
TRBD2	TRBV5-1	.	TRBJ2-5	TGCGCCAGCAGCTTGGTCGGGGGGGGGTACCAAGAGACCCAGTACTTC	CASSLVGGGYQETQYF
.	TRBV19	once	TRBJ1-1	TGTGCCAGTAGGACTCACGACAACAGGGAGAGGCCTGAAGCTTTCTTT	CASRTHDNRERPEAFF
TRBD2	TRBV5-1	few	TRBJ2-5	TGCGCCAGCAGCTTGACTAGCGGGGGGCCTTCCACCGTTTTCGAGACCCAGTACTTC	CASSLTSGGPSTVFETQYF
TRBD1	TRBV19	.	TRBJ1-5	TGTGCCAGTAGGATAGACAGGGAAGCCCCTCAGCCCCAGCATTTT	CASRIDREAPQPQHF
.	TRBV19	.	TRBJ2-1	TGTGCCAGTAGTATAGACGAACAAACCTACAATGAGCAGTTCTTC	CASSIDEQTYNEQFF
TRBD2	TRBV19	.	TRBJ2-1	TGTGCCAGTAGACAAATCCTGGGGCAGGAGGTTGGGCGGGAGGCTCACAATGAGCAGTTCTTC	CASRQILGQEVGREAHNEQFF
.	TRBV7-3	.	TRBJ2-3	TGTGCCAGCAGCCCCTACTACACAGATACGCAGTATTTT	CASSPYYTDTQYF
TRBD1	TRBV10-2	.	TRBJ1-1	TGCGCCAGCAGTGAAGGGACAGGGGGCAAAGGTACTGAAGCTTTCTTT	CASSEGTGGKGTEAFF
.	TRBV7-9	.	TRBJ1-2	TGTGCCAGCAGCTTAGACACAGGGTTCTATGGCTACACCTTC	CASSLDTGFYGYTF
.	TRBV5-4	.	TRBJ1-6	TGTGCCAGCAGCCGCCAGGGCAGCTCCTATAATTCACCCCTCCACTTT	CASSRQGSSYNSPLHF
TRBD2	TRBV5-1	.	TRBJ2-1	TGCGCCAGCTACCCGGGGGGGAGCGAGGATGAGCAGTTCTTC	CASYPGGSEDEQFF
.	TRBV4-2	.	TRBJ1-4	TGTGCCAGCAGCCAGCGGGGGTCGACTAATGAAAAACTGTTTTTT	CASSQRGSTNEKLFF
TRBD1	TRBV7-2	.	TRBJ1-2	TGTGCCAGCAGCTGGGGACAGGGGGCTTATGGCTACACCTTC	CASSWGQGAYGYTF
TRBD1	TRBV7-8	.	TRBJ1-1	TGTGCCAGCAGCTTAGGACAGGGCACTGAAGCTTTCTTT	CASSLGQGTEAFF
.	TRBV6-5	once	TRBJ2-1	TGTGCCAGCAGTTATCACTCCCGGTTCTACAATGAGCAGTTCTTC	CASSYHSRFYNEQFF
.	TRBV27	.	TRBJ1-5	TGTGCCAGCAGCCCGAATATTGCAGGGGGCAATCAGCCCCAGCATTTT	CASSPNIAGGNQPQHF
.	TRBV6-1	.	TRBJ1-5	TGTGCCAGCAGTGAAGATCGCCCACAGGGAGTCAATCAGCCCCAGCATTTT	CASSEDRPQGVNQPQHF
TRBD2	TRBV6-1	once	TRBJ2-1	TGTGCCAGCAGTGAAGTGTTGCGGGGGGGCAGGCATGAGCAGTTCTTC	CASSEVLRGGRHEQFF
TRBD1	TRBV6-6	.	TRBJ1-1	TGTGCCAGCAGTATCCAGGGGGGGAACACTGAAGCTTTCTTT	CASSIQGGNTEAFF
TRBD1	TRBV18	.	TRBJ1-2	TGTGCCAGCTCACCAACAGGGGTAGGGGGCTACACCTTC	CASSPTGVGGYTF
.	TRBV19	.	TRBJ1-4	TGTGCCAGTAGAGAGGGAGGAGCAACTAATGAAAAACTGTTTTTT	CASREGGATNEKLFF
.	TRBV29-1	.	TRBJ1-5	TGCAGCGTTGTCTCGGAGAGCAATCAGCCCCAGCATTTT	CSVVSESNQPQHF
.	TRBV6-5	.	TRBJ1-4	TGTGCCAGCAGTTTCGCCGGGACAAAAATTGAAAAACTGTTTTTT	CASSFAGTKIEKLFF
.	TRBV4-2	.	TRBJ1-1	TGTGCCAGCAGCTTGGAGGGCCTGAACACTGAAGCTTTCTTT	CASSLEGLNTEAFF